A single sample is the source of the 21 T cell receptor beta chains below, sequenced in a study of shared clonotypes between healthy human individuals (dated by TCRdb to about 2020). The library was produced with the immunoSEQ multiplex PCR assay. As stored in TCRdb, this immuneACCESS dataset retains in-frame rearrangements with V and J assigned. A fraction of the clones does not appear; measured against another copy, unresolved V genes explain less than half of the discrepancy, and the remainder lacks a known reason. A total of more than 150,000 clones appear in this sample, 80% to 95% of them only once. The top ten constitute around 0.067% of the sample. The sequenced sample was naive CD4+ T cells sorted from blood. The sample's cell subset or site, from its label and the paper: CD45RA+ positively selected. These receptors were taken from a woman aged 25 to 39 in good health.

The count of this clone is one. The chain links TRBV18 to TRBJ1-3; D may be TRBD1 (6 bases). The length of the CDR3 is 16 residues. Trimming removed 6 bases at V and 0 bases at J, with 15 bases between. CDR1 and CDR2 (germline): KGHSH, LQKENI. DNA for the CDR3: TGTGCCAGCTCGGGCGGACAGCTGAGCTCTGGAAACACCATATATTTT. Its protein product is CASSGGQLSSGNTIYF.

The chain joins TRBV5-4 to TRBJ2-1; TRBD2 matches at 11 bases. The CDR3 length is 18 residues. V dropped 0 bases and J dropped 2; count of bases not matched to a gene: 7. Germline-derived CDR1 and CDR2 are SGHNT and YYREEE (reference sequence). The CDR3 spells CASSLDGSGLAAYNEQFF. The CDR3 region has the DNA TGTGCCAGCAGCTTGGATGGCTCGGGACTAGCGGCCTACAATGAGCAGTTCTTC.

The rearrangement links TRBV28 to TRBJ2-1; D remains unclear. V was cut by 5 bases and J by 5 bases, with 10 bases left in between. Germline V gene sequence: CDR1 MDHEN, CDR2 SYDVKM. The CDR3 spans 13 residues. This CDR3 reads CASSPRRNNEQFF. Here the CDR3 DNA reads TGTGCCAGCAGTCCGAGGAGAAACAATGAGCAGTTCTTC.

V gene TRBV5-1 combines with J gene TRBJ2-5; no clear D gene. The tail of the sequence fits TRBJ2-7 better, so the J call may be wrong. Germline assignment: CDR1 SGHRS and CDR2 YFSETQ. The CDR3 totals 13 residues. In DNA, the CDR3 is TGCGCCAGCAGCTTGGGGGCAGGCTACGAGCAGTACTTC. Its translation: CASSLGAGYEQYF.

This chain uses TRBV5-4 with TRBJ1-2; D gene unclear. The CDR3 extends over 13 amino acids. From germline, CDR1 is SGHNT and CDR2 YYREEE (reference sequence). V was pared by 0 bases and J by 8 bases, with 11 bases between. The CDR3 sequence: CASSLGTQEGYTF. CDR3 in DNA: TGTGCCAGCAGCTTGGGGACGCAGGAGGGCTACACCTTC.

The chain couples TRBV5-4 to TRBJ2-5; TRBD2 aligns across 10 bases. V gave up 0 bases and J gave up 5 bases; unmatched junction bases: 7. This CDR3 comprises 16 residues. CDR1 and CDR2 (germline): SGHNT, YYREEE (reference sequence). The CDR3 sequence is CASSLGAGGPRETQYF. CDR3 sequence (DNA): TGTGCCAGCAGCTTGGGAGCGGGAGGGCCTCGGGAGACCCAGTACTTC.

V and J are TRBV2 and TRBJ1-2, with D possibly being TRBD1 (5 bases). The germline V and J ends were trimmed by 8 bases and 0 bases, with 10 bases remaining between them. This CDR3 has 13 residues. CDR1 and CDR2 from the germline V gene are SNHLY and FYNNEI. Written as DNA, the CDR3 is TGTGCCAGCGGGACCGACGCTAACTATGGCTACACCTTC. It translates to CASGTDANYGYTF.

V and J are TRBV2 and TRBJ2-1, with D possibly being TRBD1 or TRBD2 (5 bases each). V lost 11 bases, J lost 4 bases, and 15 bases lay in between. The CDR3 extends over 13 amino acids. CDR1 is SNHLY and CDR2 is FYNNEI in the germline V gene. CDR3 in amino acids: CAGTKGEYNEQFF. CDR3 bases: TGTGCCGGGACGAAAGGAGAATACAATGAGCAGTTCTTC.

V gene TRBV28 combines with J gene TRBJ2-5; D might be TRBD1 or TRBD2, each matching 5 bases. V was pared by 6 bases and J by 5 bases, with 7 bases between. Per germline, CDR1 MDHEN and CDR2 SYDVKM. The CDR3 loop spans 11 amino acids. The CDR3 here is CASRWGETQYF. The CDR3 nucleotides read TGTGCCAGCAGGTGGGGGGAGACCCAGTACTTC.

V and J are TRBV5-1 and TRBJ2-5; no definite D call. The germline gives CDR1 SGHRS, CDR2 YFSETQ. The V gene lost 0 bases and the J gene lost 2 bases, with 14 bases spanning the gap. This CDR3 has 16 amino acids. The CDR3 region has the DNA TGCGCCAGCAGCTTGGACGGCAGATTGGGACAAGAGACCCAGTACTTC. Protein sequence: CASSLDGRLGQETQYF. Looking up the rest from reference TRBV5-1 and TRBJ2-5 gives the full variable domain: KAGVTQTPRYLIKTRGQQVTLSCSPISGHRSVSWYQQTPGQGLQFLFEYFSETQRNKGNFPGRFSGRQFSNSRSEMNVSTLELGDSALYLCASSLDGRLGQETQYFGPGTRLLVL.

The chain has TRBV6-6 and TRBJ1-2, with unresolved D. CDR1 and CDR2 from the germline V gene are MNHNY and SVGAGI (reference sequence). V lost 0 bases, J lost 9 bases, and 11 bases lay in between. CDR3 size: 13 residues. The CDR3 sequence: CASSYSTPFRYTF. In DNA, the CDR3 is TGTGCCAGCAGTTACTCGACACCTTTCCGCTACACCTTC.

The chain links TRBV6-1 to TRBJ2-7; 8 nucleotides agree with TRBD2. V trimming: 6 bases; J trimming: 3 bases; junction bases outside the gene matches: 10. This CDR3 has 15 amino acids. The germline CDR1 and CDR2 sequences are MNHNS and SASEGT. DNA of the CDR3: TGTGCCAGCAGAAACCAGCGGGAGATTAGCTACGAGCAGTACTTC. Protein sequence: CASRNQREISYEQYF.

Only one count was recorded for this clone. The V and J genes are TRBV9 and TRBJ1-2; D is unresolved. The CDR3 extends over 15 amino acids. The V gene's germline CDR1 is SGDLS and CDR2 YYNGEE. V was shortened by 3 bases and J by 4 bases, with 16 bases between the two germline ends. The CDR3 bases are TGTGCCAGCAGCGCCGCACCGCGGGATACCTATGGCTACACCTTC. As protein: CASSAAPRDTYGYTF. Using reference TRBV9 and TRBJ1-2 for the parts outside the CDR3, the full variable domain is DSGVTQTPKHLITATGQRVTLRCSPRSGDLSVYWYQQSLDQGLQFLIQYYNGEERAKGNILERFSAQQFPDLHSELNLSSLELGDSALYFCASSAAPRDTYGYTFGSGTRLTVV.

The chain couples TRBV6-1 to TRBJ1-1; D unclear. V dropped 6 bases and J dropped 1 base, with 6 bases sitting between them. Looked up from germline, CDR1 is MNHNS and CDR2 is SASEGT. CDR3 length equals 12 residues. DNA of the CDR3: TGTGCCAGCAGGCATCCGAACACTGAAGCTTTCTTT. It translates to CASRHPNTEAFF.

V usage is TRBV6-6 and J usage is TRBJ2-5; 7 positions agree with TRBD2. The CDR3 runs 13 residues. The germline V gene has CDR1 MNHNY and CDR2 SVGAGI (reference sequence). The V segment lost 5 bases and the J segment 11 bases; nucleotides outside the gene matches: 11. Here the CDR3 DNA reads TGTGCCAGCAGTCCCCTGGGATTGCGGGAGCAGTACTTC. This sequence encodes CASSPLGLREQYF.

J is TRBJ2-5 and V is TRBV4-1, with D possibly TRBD1 on 5 matching bases. The CDR3 totals 13 residues. Trimming cost V 2 bases and J 11 bases, with 15 bases left between them. CDR1 is MGHRA and CDR2 is YSYEKL in the germline V gene. CDR3 in DNA: TGCGCCAGCAGCCAACTTCAGGGAAATCAGCAGTACTTC. This codes for CASSQLQGNQQYF.

The chain has TRBV7-2 and TRBJ2-5, with TRBD2 identical over 12 bases. The DNA end favors TRBJ2-7, so the J call may be wrong. This CDR3 spans 19 amino acids. Germline CDR1 is SGHTA and CDR2 is FQGNSA. The CDR3 nucleotides are TGTGCCAGCAGCTTAGCGGTTCGTGGACTAGCGGGGACCTTGTACGAGCAGTACTTC. Translation gives CASSLAVRGLAGTLYEQYF.

The V and J genes are TRBV28 and TRBJ2-1; 11 positions agree with TRBD2. The junction had 2 bases not matched to a gene; V was cut back by 5 bases and J by 14 bases. CDR3 length: 11 residues. The V gene's germline CDR1 is MDHEN and CDR2 SYDVKM. The CDR3 DNA is TGTGCCAGCAGTATAGCGGGAGGGGAGTTCTTC. It is translated as CASSIAGGEFF.

This chain joins TRBV4-2 and TRBJ1-5; perhaps TRBD1 as D (6 bases). The CDR3 covers 16 residues. Germline CDR1 LGHNA, CDR2 YNFKEQ. V was cut by 0 bases and J by 9 bases, with 18 bases left in between. CDR3 sequence: CASSQDRTVGVWPQHF. The CDR3, as DNA: TGTGCCAGCAGCCAAGATAGGACAGTTGGTGTTTGGCCCCAGCATTTT.

The chain employs TRBV7-2 and TRBJ2-7, with D perhaps given as TRBD1 or TRBD2 (5 bases each). The CDR3 has 15 amino acids. V lost 3 bases to trimming and J lost 1 base, with 13 bases between them. CDR1 is SGHTA, CDR2 FQGNSA, per germline. CDR3 nucleotides: TGTGCCAGCAGCTTTAAGTGGGGACCATCCTACGAGCAGTACTTC. Its protein product is CASSFKWGPSYEQYF.

This clone showed up just once. The chain has TRBV2 and TRBJ1-2, with D perhaps TRBD1 (6 bases). Deletions cut 6 bases from V and 7 bases from J, with 15 bases between. CDR1 is SNHLY, CDR2 FYNNEI, per germline. The CDR3 sequence is 13 residues long. The CDR3: CASRADRPVGYTF. Written as DNA, the CDR3 is TGTGCCAGCAGGGCTGACAGGCCGGTTGGCTACACCTTC.